This T cell receptor (beta chain) was sequenced in a study of naive and memory T cell subsets. Alpha and beta libraries were amplified separately from the second PCR onward. Findings of the study overall: In CD4 and CD8 cells, diversity dropped from naive through EMRA. Naive and memory subsets had different power law exponents for TCR abundance. Naive repertoires, especially CD8, held a few larger clonotypes, possibly memory cells re-expressing CD45RA.

The beta constant-region primer was an equimolar mix of two oligonucleotides covering TRBC1 and TRBC2. Four rounds of PCR amplified the ligated cDNA using nested alpha and beta constant-region primers plus SP2. TCRdb re-derived calls from the UMI-ligation and nested PCR reads in MiXCR, one entry per CDR3 protein. The table includes 90,000 to 120,000 distinct CDR3 sequences, more than 14% detected once. This clonotype was seen many times. The antigen is not known. The V gene lost 5 bases and the J gene lost 5 bases, with 5 bases spanning the gap. This CDR3 region has 10 residues. Per the germline V gene, CDR1 is SQVTM and CDR2 is ANQGSEA.

Sequencing was performed on naive CD8+ T cells from blood. The chain combines TRBV29-1 with TRBJ2-3; no clear D gene. The TCR was taken from a human donor in good health. CDR3 protein: CSVHEDTQYF. CDR3 in DNA: TGCAGCGTTCACGAAGATACGCAGTATTTT.